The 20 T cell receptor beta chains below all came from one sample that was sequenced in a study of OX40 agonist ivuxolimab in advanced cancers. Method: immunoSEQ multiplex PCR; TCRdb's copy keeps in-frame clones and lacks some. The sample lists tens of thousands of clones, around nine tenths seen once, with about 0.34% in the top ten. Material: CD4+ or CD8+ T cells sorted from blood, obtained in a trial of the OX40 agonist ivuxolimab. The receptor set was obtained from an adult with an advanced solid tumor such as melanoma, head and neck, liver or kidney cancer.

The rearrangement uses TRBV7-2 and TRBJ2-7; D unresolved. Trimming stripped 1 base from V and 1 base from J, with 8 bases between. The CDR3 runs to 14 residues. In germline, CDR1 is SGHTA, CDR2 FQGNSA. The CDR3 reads CASSLDYRSYEQYF. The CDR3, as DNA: TGTGCCAGCAGCTTAGACTACCGGTCCTACGAGCAGTACTTC.

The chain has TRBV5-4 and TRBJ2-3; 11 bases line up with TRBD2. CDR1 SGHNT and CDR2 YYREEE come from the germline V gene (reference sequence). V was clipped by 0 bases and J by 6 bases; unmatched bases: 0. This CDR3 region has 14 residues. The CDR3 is CASSLGTSGDTQYF. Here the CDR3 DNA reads TGTGCCAGCAGCTTGGGGACTAGCGGGGATACGCAGTATTTT.

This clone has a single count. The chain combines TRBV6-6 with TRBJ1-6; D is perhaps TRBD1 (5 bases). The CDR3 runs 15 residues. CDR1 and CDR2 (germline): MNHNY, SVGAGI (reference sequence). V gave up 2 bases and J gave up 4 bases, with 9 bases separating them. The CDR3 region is CASSYIAGYNSPLHF. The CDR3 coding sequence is TGTGCCAGCAGTTACATTGCAGGGTATAATTCACCCCTCCACTTT.

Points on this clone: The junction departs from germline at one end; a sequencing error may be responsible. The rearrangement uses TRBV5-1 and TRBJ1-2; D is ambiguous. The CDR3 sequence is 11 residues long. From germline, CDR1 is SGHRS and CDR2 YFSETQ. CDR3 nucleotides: TGTTGGTTAAGGGATTACTATGGCTACACCTTC. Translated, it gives CWLRDYYGYTF.

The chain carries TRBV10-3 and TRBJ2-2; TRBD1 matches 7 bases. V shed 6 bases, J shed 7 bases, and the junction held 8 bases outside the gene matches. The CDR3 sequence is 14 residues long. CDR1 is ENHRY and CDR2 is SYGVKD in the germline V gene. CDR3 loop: CAIRLQGRGGELFF. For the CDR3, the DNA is TGTGCCATCAGATTACAGGGGCGCGGCGGGGAGCTGTTTTTT.

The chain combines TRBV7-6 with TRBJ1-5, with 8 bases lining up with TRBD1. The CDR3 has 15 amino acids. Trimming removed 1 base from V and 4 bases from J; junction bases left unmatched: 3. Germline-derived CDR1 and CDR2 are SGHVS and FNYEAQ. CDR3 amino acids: CASSLGDRGNQPQHF. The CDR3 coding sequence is TGTGCCAGCAGCTTAGGAGACAGGGGTAATCAGCCCCAGCATTTT.

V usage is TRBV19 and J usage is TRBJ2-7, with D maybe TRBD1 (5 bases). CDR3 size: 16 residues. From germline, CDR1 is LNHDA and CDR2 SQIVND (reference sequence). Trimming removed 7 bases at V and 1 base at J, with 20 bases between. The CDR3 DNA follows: TGTGCCAGTACCCCCCCTCGGCAGGGATTTTCCTACGAGCAGTACTTC. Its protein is CASTPPRQGFSYEQYF.

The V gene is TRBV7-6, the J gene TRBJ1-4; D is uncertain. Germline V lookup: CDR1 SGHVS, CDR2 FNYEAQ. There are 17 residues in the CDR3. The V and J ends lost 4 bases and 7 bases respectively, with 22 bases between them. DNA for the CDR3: TGTGCCAGCAGCTCGAGATTAGGTCCCCAGTTCGGTGAAAAACTGTTTTTT. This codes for CASSSRLGPQFGEKLFF.

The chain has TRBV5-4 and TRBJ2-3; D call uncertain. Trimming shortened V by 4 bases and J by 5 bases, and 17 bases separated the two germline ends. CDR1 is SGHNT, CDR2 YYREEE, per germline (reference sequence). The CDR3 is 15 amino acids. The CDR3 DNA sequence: TGTGCCAGCAGCCTGGGCCGCAACCGGGTAGATACGCAGTATTTT. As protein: CASSLGRNRVDTQYF.

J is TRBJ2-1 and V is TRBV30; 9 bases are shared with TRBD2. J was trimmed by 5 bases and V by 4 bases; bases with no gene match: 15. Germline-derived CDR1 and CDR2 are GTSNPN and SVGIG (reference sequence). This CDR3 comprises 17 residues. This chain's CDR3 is CAWTQQGRGGRNNEQFF. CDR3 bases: TGTGCCTGGACTCAACAAGGGCGGGGGGGCCGGAACAATGAGCAGTTCTTC.

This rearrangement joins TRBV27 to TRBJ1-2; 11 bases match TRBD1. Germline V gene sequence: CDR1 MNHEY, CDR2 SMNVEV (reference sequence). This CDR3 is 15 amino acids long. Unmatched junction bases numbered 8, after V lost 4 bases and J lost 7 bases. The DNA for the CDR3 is TGTGCCAGCAGTTCCTACGGACAGGGGGCGGGTGGCTACACCTTC. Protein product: CASSSYGQGAGGYTF.

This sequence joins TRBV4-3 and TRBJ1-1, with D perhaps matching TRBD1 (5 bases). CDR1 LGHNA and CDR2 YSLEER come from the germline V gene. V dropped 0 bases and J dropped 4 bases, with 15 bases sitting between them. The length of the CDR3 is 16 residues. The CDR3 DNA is TGCGCCAGCAGCCAAGATGTCGGAGGGGCCGCCACTGAAGCTTTCTTT. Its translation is CASSQDVGGAATEAFF.

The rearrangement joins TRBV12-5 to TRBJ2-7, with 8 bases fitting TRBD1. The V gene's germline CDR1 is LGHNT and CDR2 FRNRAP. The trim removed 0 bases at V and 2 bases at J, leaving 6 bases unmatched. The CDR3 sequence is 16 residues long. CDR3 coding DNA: TGTGCTAGTGGTTTGGTAGGGACAGGTCAAACCTACGAGCAGTACTTC. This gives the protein CASGLVGTGQTYEQYF. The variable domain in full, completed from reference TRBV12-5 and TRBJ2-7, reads DARVTQTPRHKVTEMGQEVTMRCQPILGHNTVFWYRQTMMQGLELLAYFRNRAPLDDSGMPKDRFSAEMPDATLATLKIQPSEPRDSAVYFCASGLVGTGQTYEQYFGPGTRLTVT.

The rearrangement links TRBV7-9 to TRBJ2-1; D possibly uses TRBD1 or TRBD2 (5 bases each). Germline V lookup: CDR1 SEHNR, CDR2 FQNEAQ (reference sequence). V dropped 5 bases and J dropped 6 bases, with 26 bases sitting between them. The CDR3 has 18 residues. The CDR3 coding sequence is TGTGCCAGCAGCCTTGGATTTGGGGGAGTCAGAATTGGCAATGAGCAGTTCTTC. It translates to CASSLGFGGVRIGNEQFF.

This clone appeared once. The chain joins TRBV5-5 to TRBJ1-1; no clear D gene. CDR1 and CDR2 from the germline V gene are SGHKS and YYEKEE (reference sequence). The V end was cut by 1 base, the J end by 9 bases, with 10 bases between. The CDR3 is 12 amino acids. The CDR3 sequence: CASSLNPTQAFF. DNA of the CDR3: TGTGCCAGCAGCTTGAATCCGACTCAAGCTTTCTTT. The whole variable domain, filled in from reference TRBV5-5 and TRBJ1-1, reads DAGVTQSPTHLIKTRGQQVTLRCSPISGHKSVSWYQQVLGQGPQFIFQYYEKEERGRGNFPDRFSARQFPNYSSELNVNALLLGDSALYLCASSLNPTQAFFGQGTRLTVV.

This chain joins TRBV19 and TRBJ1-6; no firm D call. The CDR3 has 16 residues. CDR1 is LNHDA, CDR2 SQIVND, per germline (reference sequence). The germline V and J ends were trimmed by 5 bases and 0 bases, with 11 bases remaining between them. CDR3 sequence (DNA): TGTGCCAGTAGTGCAACGGTGAGCTCCTATAATTCACCCCTCCACTTT. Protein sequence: CASSATVSSYNSPLHF. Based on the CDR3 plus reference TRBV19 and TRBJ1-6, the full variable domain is DGGITQSPKYLFRKEGQNVTLSCEQNLNHDAMYWYRQDPGQGLRLIYYSQIVNDFQKGDIAEGYSVSREKKESFPLTVTSAQKNPTAFYLCASSATVSSYNSPLHFGNGTRLTVT.

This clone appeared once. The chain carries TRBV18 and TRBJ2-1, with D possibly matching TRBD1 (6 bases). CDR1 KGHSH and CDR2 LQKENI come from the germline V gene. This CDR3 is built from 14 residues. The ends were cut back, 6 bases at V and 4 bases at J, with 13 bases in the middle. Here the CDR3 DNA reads TGTGCCAGCTCTCCCGGGACATCTTACAATGAGCAGTTCTTC. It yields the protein CASSPGTSYNEQFF.

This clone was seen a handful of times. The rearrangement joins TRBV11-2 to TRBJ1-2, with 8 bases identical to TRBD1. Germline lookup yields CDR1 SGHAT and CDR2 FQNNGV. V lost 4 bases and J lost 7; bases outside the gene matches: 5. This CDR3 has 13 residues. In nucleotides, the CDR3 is TGTGCCAGCAGCTCGGACAGGGTGGGTGGCTACACCTTC. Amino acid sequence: CASSSDRVGGYTF.

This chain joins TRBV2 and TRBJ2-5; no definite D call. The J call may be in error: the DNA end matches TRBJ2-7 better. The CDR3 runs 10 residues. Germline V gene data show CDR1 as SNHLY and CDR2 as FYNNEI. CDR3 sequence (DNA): TGTGCCAGCAGTACCTACGAGCAGTACTTC. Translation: CASSTYEQYF.

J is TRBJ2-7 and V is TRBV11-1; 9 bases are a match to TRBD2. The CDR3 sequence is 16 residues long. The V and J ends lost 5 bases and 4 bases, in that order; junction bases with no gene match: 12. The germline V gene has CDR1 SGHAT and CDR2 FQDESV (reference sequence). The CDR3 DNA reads TGTGCCAGCAGCATACGGTCCCCTGCGGGGGGGTACGAGCAGTACTTC. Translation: CASSIRSPAGGYEQYF.